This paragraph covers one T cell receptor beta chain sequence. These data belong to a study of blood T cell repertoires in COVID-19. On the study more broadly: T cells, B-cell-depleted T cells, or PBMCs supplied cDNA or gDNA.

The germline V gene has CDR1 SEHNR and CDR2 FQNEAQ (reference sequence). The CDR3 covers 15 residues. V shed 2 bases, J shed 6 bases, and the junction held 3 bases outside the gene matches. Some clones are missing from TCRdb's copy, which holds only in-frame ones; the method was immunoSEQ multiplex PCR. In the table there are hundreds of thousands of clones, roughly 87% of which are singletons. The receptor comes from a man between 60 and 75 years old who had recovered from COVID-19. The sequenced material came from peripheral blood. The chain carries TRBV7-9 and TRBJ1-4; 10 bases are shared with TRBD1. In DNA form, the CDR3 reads TGTGCCAGCAGCTTAAAGGGACAGGGGTATGAAAAACTGTTTTTT. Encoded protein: CASSLKGQGYEKLFF.